One and the same sample provided the 25 T cell receptor beta chains below, sequenced in a study of cytomegalovirus exposure and HLA in healthy donors. It was with 60 Vbeta and 13 Jbeta primers that the PCR ran. Generated by immunoSEQ multiplex PCR, the TCRdb table keeps only in-frame clones and is missing some. The sample has 150,000 to 200,000 clones; approximately 80% are singletons. Sequencing input: PBMCs. The origin of the receptors is a girl aged 2 to 10 in good health and CMV-seropositive.

This chain connects TRBV2 to TRBJ1-6; D unresolved. The CDR3 has 18 amino acids. V gave up 2 bases and J gave up 0 bases, with 14 bases separating them. Per the germline V gene, CDR1 is SNHLY and CDR2 is FYNNEI. CDR3 nucleotides: TGTGCCAGCAGTGAAAAGTCCTTACGGGGCTCCTATAATTCACCCCTCCACTTT. It translates to CASSEKSLRGSYNSPLHF.

This chain connects TRBV7-6 to TRBJ2-2; D is uncertain. Trimming took 5 bases from V and 6 from J, leaving 10 bases between them. The CDR3 consists of 13 residues. Germline-derived CDR1 and CDR2 are SGHVS and FNYEAQ. Here the CDR3 reads CASSLSSAGELFF. CDR3 in DNA: TGTGCCAGCAGCCTATCCTCTGCCGGGGAGCTGTTTTTT. The whole variable domain, remainder taken from reference TRBV7-6 and TRBJ2-2, is GAGVSQSPRYKVTKRGQDVALRCDPISGHVSLYWYRQALGQGPEFLTYFNYEAQQDKSGLPNDRFSAERPEGSISTLTIQRTEQRDSAMYRCASSLSSAGELFFGEGSRLTVL.

V and J are TRBV6-1 and TRBJ2-5, with TRBD2 identical over 11 bases. The J segment lost 4 bases and the V segment lost 3 bases, leaving 4 bases of the junction unmatched. The CDR3 consists of 15 residues. Germline V CDR1 and CDR2: MNHNS, SASEGT. The CDR3: CASSDFTSGRETQYF. In DNA, the CDR3 is TGTGCCAGCAGTGATTTCACTAGCGGGAGAGAGACCCAGTACTTC.

This clone was seen more than once but under ten times. The V call is TRBV9, the J call TRBJ1-2; D is possibly TRBD1 (5 bases). The V gene's germline CDR1 is SGDLS and CDR2 YYNGEE. V lost 3 bases, J lost 4 bases, and 16 bases lay in between. The CDR3 is made up of 15 amino acids. This CDR3 is CASSDRDGGAYGYTF. CDR3 nucleotide sequence: TGTGCCAGCAGCGACCGGGACGGAGGGGCCTATGGCTACACCTTC. Full variable domain (missing parts from reference TRBV9 and TRBJ1-2): DSGVTQTPKHLITATGQRVTLRCSPRSGDLSVYWYQQSLDQGLQFLIQYYNGEERAKGNILERFSAQQFPDLHSELNLSSLELGDSALYFCASSDRDGGAYGYTFGSGTRLTVV.

The chain combines TRBV19 with TRBJ1-2, with 8 nucleotides matching TRBD1. CDR1 is LNHDA and CDR2 is SQIVND in the germline V gene (reference sequence). V lost 2 bases to trimming and J lost 7 bases; unmatched junction nucleotides: 6. The CDR3 contains 14 residues. CDR3: CASSIREDRAGYTF. In DNA, the CDR3 is TGTGCCAGTAGTATAAGGGAGGACAGGGCTGGCTACACCTTC.

J is TRBJ1-1 and V is TRBV5-6, with 8 nucleotides matching TRBD1. The V and J ends lost 3 bases and 10 bases, in that order; junction bases with no gene match: 11. This CDR3 has 14 amino acids. The germline gives CDR1 SGHDT, CDR2 YYEEEE. DNA for the CDR3: TGTGCCAGCAGCTATGGGGGCAGGGGGCAATCAGCTTTCTTT. Translated: CASSYGGRGQSAFF.

The chain recombines TRBV5-1 with TRBJ1-3, with D unresolved. V was cut by 4 bases and J by 0 bases, with 14 bases left in between. Germline CDR1 reads SGHRS; CDR2 reads YFSETQ. The CDR3 sequence is 16 residues long. The CDR3 reads CASSMEGALSGNTIYF. The CDR3 bases are TGCGCCAGCAGCATGGAAGGAGCCCTCTCTGGAAACACCATATATTTT. Full variable domain (outside the CDR3, taken from reference TRBV5-1 and TRBJ1-3): KAGVTQTPRYLIKTRGQQVTLSCSPISGHRSVSWYQQTPGQGLQFLFEYFSETQRNKGNFPGRFSGRQFSNSRSEMNVSTLELGDSALYLCASSMEGALSGNTIYFGEGSWLTVV.

V is TRBV5-6 and J is TRBJ1-1, with 8 bases fitting TRBD1. The CDR3 runs 12 residues. Germline lookup yields CDR1 SGHDT and CDR2 YYEEEE. The ends lost 6 bases at V and 5 bases at J; junction bases unmatched: 3. The CDR3 spells CASTTGATEAFF. CDR3 sequence (DNA): TGTGCCAGCACGACAGGGGCAACTGAAGCTTTCTTT.

This clone was detected a few times. The chain is built from TRBV4-1 and TRBJ1-3; no clear D gene. Germline CDR1 and CDR2: MGHRA and YSYEKL. This CDR3 comprises 16 residues. Trimming stripped 2 bases from V and 0 bases from J, with 11 bases between. CDR3 protein: CASSQPRTGSGNTIYF. The CDR3 coding sequence is TGCGCCAGCAGCCAACCCAGGACTGGCTCTGGAAACACCATATATTTT.

The rearrangement links TRBV2 to TRBJ1-5; 8 bases agree with TRBD1. Germline lookup yields CDR1 SNHLY and CDR2 FYNNEI. The V gene end was trimmed by 3 bases and the J gene end by 5 bases; junction bases not matched to a gene: 3. This CDR3 spans 14 amino acids. The DNA for the CDR3 is TGTGCCAGCAGTGACAGGGGGCGCGATCAGCCCCAGCATTTT. As protein: CASSDRGRDQPQHF.

J is TRBJ2-7 and V is TRBV4-2; 10 nucleotides match TRBD2. Germline CDR1 reads LGHNA; CDR2 reads YNFKEQ. V dropped 2 bases and J dropped 0; count of bases not matched to a gene: 10. This CDR3 has 18 residues. This chain's CDR3 is CASSQRVAGGLRSYEQYF. The CDR3 DNA reads TGTGCCAGCAGCCAACGGGTAGCGGGGGGCCTCCGCTCCTACGAGCAGTACTTC.

The chain carries TRBV4-1 and TRBJ2-3; unclear D gene. Trimming pared 1 base from V and 3 bases from J, leaving 2 bases between. CDR1 is MGHRA and CDR2 is YSYEKL in the germline V gene. There are 12 residues in the CDR3. Here the CDR3 reads CASSQVTDTQYF. In nucleotides, the CDR3 is TGCGCCAGCAGCCAAGTAACAGATACGCAGTATTTT.

The chain carries TRBV2 and TRBJ1-5; D perhaps matches TRBD1 (6 bases). This CDR3 spans 15 amino acids. Trimming cost V 3 bases and J 0 bases, with 9 bases left between them. The germline CDR1 and CDR2 sequences are SNHLY and FYNNEI. The DNA for the CDR3 is TGTGCCAGCAGTGAGGACAGAAATAGCAATCAGCCCCAGCATTTT. Translation: CASSEDRNSNQPQHF.

The V and J genes are TRBV5-1 and TRBJ1-1; 7 bases align to TRBD1. The ends lost 0 bases at V and 0 bases at J; junction bases unmatched: 2. The CDR3 contains 15 residues. Germline V lookup: CDR1 SGHRS, CDR2 YFSETQ. The CDR3: CASSLAGGMNTEAFF. The CDR3 DNA is TGCGCCAGCAGCTTGGCAGGGGGGATGAACACTGAAGCTTTCTTT.

In nucleotides, the CDR3 is TGTGCCAGTAGTCGCCTAACAGGGGAGACGGGTGAAGCTTTCTTT. Translated: CASSRLTGETGEAFF. V is TRBV19 and J is TRBJ1-1; 7 bases agree with TRBD1. Germline-derived CDR1 and CDR2 are LNHDA and SQIVND (reference sequence). V dropped 5 bases and J dropped 7; count of bases not matched to a gene: 13. The CDR3 sequence is 15 residues long.

The table lists this clone with a few counts. The V call is TRBV7-9, the J call TRBJ2-7; D may be TRBD1 (6 bases). The V and J ends lost 4 bases and 2 bases respectively, with 18 bases between them. Looked up from germline, CDR1 is SEHNR and CDR2 is FQNEAQ (reference sequence). The length of the CDR3 is 16 residues. The CDR3 nucleotides read TGTGCCAGCAGCTCCTCCTCCCGGGACAACCCCTACGAGCAGTACTTC. As protein: CASSSSSRDNPYEQYF. Filled out from reference TRBV7-9 and TRBJ2-7, the complete variable domain reads DTGVSQNPRHKITKRGQNVTFRCDPISEHNRLYWYRQTLGQGPEFLTYFQNEAQLEKSRLLSDRFSAERPKGSFSTLEIQRTEQGDSAMYLCASSSSSRDNPYEQYFGPGTRLTVT.

The V call is TRBV10-3, the J call TRBJ1-5, with 7 nucleotides matching TRBD1. Germline CDR1 reads ENHRY; CDR2 reads SYGVKD. The CDR3 length is 14 residues. V was pared by 9 bases and J by 3 bases, with 8 bases of the junction left unmatched. CDR3 loop: CAISPGQLNQPQHF. The CDR3 DNA follows: TGTGCCATAAGCCCGGGACAGCTCAATCAGCCCCAGCATTTT.

The rearrangement uses TRBV9 and TRBJ1-4; TRBD1 matches at 11 bases. The germline V gene has CDR1 SGDLS and CDR2 YYNGEE. The CDR3 has 16 amino acids. The V gene end was trimmed by 2 bases and the J gene end by 8 bases; junction bases not matched to a gene: 8. The CDR3 region is CASSVTPGQGGEKLFF. DNA of the CDR3: TGTGCCAGCAGCGTTACACCGGGACAGGGGGGCGAAAAACTGTTTTTT.

V and J are TRBV6-6 and TRBJ1-2; 9 bases match TRBD1. This CDR3 is built from 14 residues. V dropped 5 bases and J dropped 4; count of bases not matched to a gene: 5. CDR1 is MNHNY, CDR2 SVGAGI, per germline (reference sequence). The DNA for the CDR3 is TGTGCCAGCAGTCCCGGACAGGGGATCTATGGCTACACCTTC. Encoded protein: CASSPGQGIYGYTF.

The CDR3 DNA follows: TGTGCCAGCAGGGGACTAGCGGCCCCCAATGAGCAGTTCTTC. Residues: CASRGLAAPNEQFF. The chain recombines TRBV27 with TRBJ2-1; TRBD2 matches 11 bases. Germline CDR1 reads MNHEY; CDR2 reads SMNVEV (reference sequence). V lost 6 bases, J lost 6 bases, and 4 bases stayed unmatched. The CDR3 has 14 residues.

In this sample, this clone turned up a few times. The J gene is TRBJ2-2, the V gene TRBV10-3; unclear D gene. Germline assignment: CDR1 ENHRY and CDR2 SYGVKD. This CDR3 has 12 residues. V was pared by 10 bases and J by 3 bases, with 9 bases between. The CDR3 bases are TGTGCCACGACTTCAGACACCGGGGAGCTGTTTTTT. It is translated as CATTSDTGELFF.

CDR3 sequence reads: CASSVAGASGGDTQYF. DNA of the CDR3: TGTGCCAGCAGCGTAGCTGGGGCTAGCGGTGGGGATACGCAGTATTTT. This chain links TRBV9 with TRBJ2-3; 7 nucleotides align to TRBD2. Germline V gives CDR1 SGDLS, CDR2 YYNGEE. V lost 0 bases and J lost 6; bases outside the gene matches: 10. This CDR3 contains 16 residues.

This chain links TRBV5-4 with TRBJ2-7; no clear D. Trimming took off 3 bases at V and 7 bases at J, with 14 bases between the two ends. The CDR3 has 13 residues. Germline loops: CDR1 SGHNT, CDR2 YYREEE (reference sequence). The CDR3 DNA is TGTGCCAGCAGCTCCCGACTTACTTTGGAGCAGTACTTC. Amino acid sequence: CASSSRLTLEQYF.

V gene TRBV27 combines with J gene TRBJ1-2; 11 bases map to TRBD1. V was pared by 5 bases and J by 8 bases, with 10 bases of the junction left unmatched. The CDR3 runs to 15 residues. Germline V CDR1 and CDR2: MNHEY, SMNVEV (reference sequence). The CDR3 region is CASSPRDRGITGYTF. The CDR3 nucleotides are TGTGCCAGCAGTCCCAGGGACAGGGGGATTACAGGCTACACCTTC.

This clone was seen only a few times. The V gene is TRBV6-4, the J gene TRBJ2-1; possibly TRBD1 for D (6 bases). The CDR3 has 13 amino acids. From germline, CDR1 is MRHNA and CDR2 SNTAGT. The V end lost 8 bases, the J end lost 0 bases, and 8 bases lay between the germline ends. The CDR3 sequence: CASRDNSYNEQFF. The CDR3 nucleotides read TGTGCCAGCCGGGACAACTCCTACAATGAGCAGTTCTTC.